This T cell receptor beta chain originates from a study of blood T cell repertoires in COVID-19 (dated by TCRdb to between 2020 and 2021). The study in broad terms: Samples from collaborators originated in the United States, Italy and Spain and spanned both the acute and convalescent phases of COVID-19. The material from the prospective study consisted of cDNA or gDNA derived from T cells, B-cell-depleted T cells, or PBMCs. Subjects who had been exposed to COVID-19, were actively infected with it, or had recovered from it provided the deeply sampled blood TCRbeta repertoires that made up the dataset. A freely available public database, intended as a resource for researchers studying the immune response to SARS-CoV-2, is where the repertoires were released. Samples were obtained from the ongoing ImmuneRACE study (first 160 participants) and from roughly 1,300 subjects provided by 6 global collaborators. Sample metadata almost always included a de-identified subject ID, COVID-19 status, age in years and sex. HLA class I and class II types, where available, came from metadata supplied by the sample provider rather than from assay-based typing.

Samples from volunteer blood donors who had recovered from COVID-19 were contributed by a second Seattle source. Collaborating institutions collected whole blood in K2EDTA tubes following their own protocols. For TCRbeta analysis, collaborator samples were shipped as frozen whole blood, as isolated PBMCs, or as DNA extracted from either sample type. With regard to this clone: Its antigen is currently not known. One base away there is no much larger clone; base qualities are not given.

CDR1 MNHEY and CDR2 SMNVEV were looked up in the germline V gene (reference sequence). Including the terminal cysteine and phenylalanine, the CDR3 comprises 13 residues. Only the CDR3 DNA stays, 39 bases, in frame from base 1. V and J are truncated by 4 bases and 5 bases respectively, leaving an intervening sequence of 11 bases. The study at large found these results: The quantity of clinical and demographic metadata differed by source and by participant and was supplied without curation.

TCRbeta CDR3 regions were amplified from genomic DNA using the immunoSEQ Assay, a bias-controlled multiplex PCR. In the source study's methods: The number of nucleated cells in each sample was estimated by amplification of reference gene primers within the assay. Sequence reads were collapsed and filtered to measure the absolute abundance of every unique TCRbeta CDR3 rearrangement. For each sample, productive Simpson clonality was calculated as the square root of Simpson's diversity index across productive rearrangements. This is the immuneACCESS table as TCRdb keeps it, with only in-frame sequences that have V and J called. A part of the clones is gone; compared with another copy, unresolved V genes explain less than half, and the rest is unexplained. D and trimming were read from the DNA, whereas the V and J calls and clone size are those reported in that table. This sample gives under 300,000 clones in total; around 86% of them show up just once. The ten most abundant clones make up about 2.2% of the sample.

Sequencing was carried out using peripheral blood. Recombination connected TRBV27 to TRBJ1-1; the D segment could be TRBD1, given 5 matching bases. The TCR comes from a young man who had recovered from COVID-19. The CDR3 amino acid sequence is: CASSWGTRTEAFF. The sequence in DNA is TGTGCCAGCAGTTGGGGCACGCGTACTGAAGCTTTCTTT.